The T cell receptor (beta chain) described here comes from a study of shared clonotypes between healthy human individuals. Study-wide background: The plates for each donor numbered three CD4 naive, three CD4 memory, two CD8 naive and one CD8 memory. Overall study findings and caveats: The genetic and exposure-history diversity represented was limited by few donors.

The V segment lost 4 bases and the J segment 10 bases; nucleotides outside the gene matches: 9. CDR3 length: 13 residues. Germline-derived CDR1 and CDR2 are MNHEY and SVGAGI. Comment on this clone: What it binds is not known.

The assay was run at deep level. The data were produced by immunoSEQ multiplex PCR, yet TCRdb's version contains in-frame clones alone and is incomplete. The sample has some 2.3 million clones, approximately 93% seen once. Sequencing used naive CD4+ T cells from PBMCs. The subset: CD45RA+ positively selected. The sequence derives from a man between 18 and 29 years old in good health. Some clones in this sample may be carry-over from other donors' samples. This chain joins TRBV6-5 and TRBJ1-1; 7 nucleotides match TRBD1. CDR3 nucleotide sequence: TGTGCCAGCAGTTCCGGACAGGCCAGTGGAGCTTTCTTT. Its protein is CASSSGQASGAFF.